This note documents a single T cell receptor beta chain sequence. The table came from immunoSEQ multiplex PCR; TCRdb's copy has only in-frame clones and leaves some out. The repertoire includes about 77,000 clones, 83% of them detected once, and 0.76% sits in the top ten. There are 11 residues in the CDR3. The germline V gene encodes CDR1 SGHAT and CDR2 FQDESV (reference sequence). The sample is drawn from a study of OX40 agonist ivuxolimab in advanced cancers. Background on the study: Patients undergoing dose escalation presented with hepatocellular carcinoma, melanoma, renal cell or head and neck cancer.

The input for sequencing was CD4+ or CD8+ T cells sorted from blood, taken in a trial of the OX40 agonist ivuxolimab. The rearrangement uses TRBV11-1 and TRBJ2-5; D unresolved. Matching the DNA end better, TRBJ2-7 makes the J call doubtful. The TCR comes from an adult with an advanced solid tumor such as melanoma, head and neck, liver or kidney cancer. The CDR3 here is CASSLGNEQYF. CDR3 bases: TGTGCCAGCAGCTTAGGGAACGAGCAGTACTTC.